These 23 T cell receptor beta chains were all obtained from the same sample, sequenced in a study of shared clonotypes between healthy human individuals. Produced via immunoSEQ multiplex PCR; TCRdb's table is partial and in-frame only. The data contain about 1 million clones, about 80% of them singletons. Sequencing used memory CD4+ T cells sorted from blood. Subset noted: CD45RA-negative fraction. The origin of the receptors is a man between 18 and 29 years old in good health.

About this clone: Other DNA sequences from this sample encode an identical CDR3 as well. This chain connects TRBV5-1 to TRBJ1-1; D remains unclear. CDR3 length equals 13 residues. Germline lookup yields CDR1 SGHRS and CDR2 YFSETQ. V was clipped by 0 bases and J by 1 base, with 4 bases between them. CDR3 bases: TGCGCCAGCAGCTTGGAACAGAACACTGAAGCTTTCTTT. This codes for CASSLEQNTEAFF.

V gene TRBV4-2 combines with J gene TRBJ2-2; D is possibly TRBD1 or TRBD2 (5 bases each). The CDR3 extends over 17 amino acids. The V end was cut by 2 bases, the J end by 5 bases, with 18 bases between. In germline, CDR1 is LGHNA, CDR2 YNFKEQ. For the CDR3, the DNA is TGTGCCAGCAGCCAACTCGGGGCGCAACAAGGGACCGGGGAGCTGTTTTTT. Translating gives CASSQLGAQQGTGELFF.

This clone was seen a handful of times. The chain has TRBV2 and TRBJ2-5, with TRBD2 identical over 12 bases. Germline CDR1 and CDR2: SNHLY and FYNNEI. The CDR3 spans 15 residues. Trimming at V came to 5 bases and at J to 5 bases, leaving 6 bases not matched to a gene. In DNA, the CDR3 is TGTGCCAGCAGTTCCGGACTAGCGGGGATGGAGACCCAGTACTTC. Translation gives CASSSGLAGMETQYF.

The CDR3 region has the DNA TGTGCCAGCAGCCCCCGGCCGGAGGTACCCGGGGAGCTGTTTTTT. Its translation: CASSPRPEVPGELFF. This sequence joins TRBV5-8 and TRBJ2-2, with TRBD2 as a possible D gene (5 bases). The CDR3 has 15 amino acids. Germline V gene sequence: CDR1 SGHTS, CDR2 YDEGEE. The V end was cut by 4 bases, the J end by 6 bases, with 16 bases between.

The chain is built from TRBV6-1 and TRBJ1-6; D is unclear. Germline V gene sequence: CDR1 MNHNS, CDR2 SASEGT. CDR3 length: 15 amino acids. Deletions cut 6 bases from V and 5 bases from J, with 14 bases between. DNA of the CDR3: TGTGCCAGCAGGGACGGGCCCGATCATAATTCACCCCTCCACTTT. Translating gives CASRDGPDHNSPLHF.

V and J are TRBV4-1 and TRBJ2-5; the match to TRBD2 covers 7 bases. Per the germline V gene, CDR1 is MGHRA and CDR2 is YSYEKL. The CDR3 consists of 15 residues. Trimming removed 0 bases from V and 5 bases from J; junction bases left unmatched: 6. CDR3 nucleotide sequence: TGCGCCAGCAGCCAAGACCCACGGGGAGGGGAGACCCAGTACTTC. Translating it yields CASSQDPRGGETQYF.

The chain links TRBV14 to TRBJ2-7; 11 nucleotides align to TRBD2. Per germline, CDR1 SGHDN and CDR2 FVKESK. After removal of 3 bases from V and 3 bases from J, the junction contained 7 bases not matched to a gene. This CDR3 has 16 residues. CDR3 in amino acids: CASSQAGLAESYEQYF. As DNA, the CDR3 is TGTGCCAGCAGCCAGGCGGGACTAGCGGAGAGCTACGAGCAGTACTTC.

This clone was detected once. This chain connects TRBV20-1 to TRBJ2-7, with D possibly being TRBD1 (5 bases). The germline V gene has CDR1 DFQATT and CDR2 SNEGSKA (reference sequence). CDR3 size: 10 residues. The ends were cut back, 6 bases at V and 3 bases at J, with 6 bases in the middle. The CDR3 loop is CSAGDYEQYF. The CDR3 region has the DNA TGCAGTGCAGGGGACTACGAGCAGTACTTC.

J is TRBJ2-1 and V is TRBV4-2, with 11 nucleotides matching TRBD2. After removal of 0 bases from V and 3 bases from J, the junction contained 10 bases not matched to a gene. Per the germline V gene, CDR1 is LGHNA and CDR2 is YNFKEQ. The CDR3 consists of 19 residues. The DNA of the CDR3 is TGTGCCAGCAGCCAAGATATACCTCTTACTAGCGGGGGCTACAATGAGCAGTTCTTC. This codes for CASSQDIPLTSGGYNEQFF.

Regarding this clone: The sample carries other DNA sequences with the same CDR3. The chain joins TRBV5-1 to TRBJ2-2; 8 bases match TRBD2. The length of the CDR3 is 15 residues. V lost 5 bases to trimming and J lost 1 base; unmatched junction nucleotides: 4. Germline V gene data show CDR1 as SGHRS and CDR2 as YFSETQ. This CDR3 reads CASSLAGMNTGELFF. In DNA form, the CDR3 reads TGCGCCAGCAGTTTAGCGGGGATGAACACCGGGGAGCTGTTTTTT. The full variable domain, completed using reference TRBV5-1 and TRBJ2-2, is KAGVTQTPRYLIKTRGQQVTLSCSPISGHRSVSWYQQTPGQGLQFLFEYFSETQRNKGNFPGRFSGRQFSNSRSEMNVSTLELGDSALYLCASSLAGMNTGELFFGEGSRLTVL.

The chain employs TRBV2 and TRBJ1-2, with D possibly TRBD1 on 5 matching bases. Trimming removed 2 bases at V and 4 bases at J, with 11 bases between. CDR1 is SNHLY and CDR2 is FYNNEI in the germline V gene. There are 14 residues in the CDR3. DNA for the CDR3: TGTGCCAGCAGTGAATTAGGGGCTGGCTATGGCTACACCTTC. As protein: CASSELGAGYGYTF. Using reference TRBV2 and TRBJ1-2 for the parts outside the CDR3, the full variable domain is EPEVTQTPSHQVTQMGQEVILRCVPISNHLYFYWYRQILGQKVEFLVSFYNNEISEKSEIFDDQFSVERPDGSNFTLKIRSTKLEDSAMYFCASSELGAGYGYTFGSGTRLTVV.

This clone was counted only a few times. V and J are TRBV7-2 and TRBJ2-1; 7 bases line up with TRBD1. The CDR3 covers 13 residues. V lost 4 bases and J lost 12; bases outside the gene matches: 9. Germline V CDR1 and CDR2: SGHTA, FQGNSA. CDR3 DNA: TGTGCCAGCAGCTCCGGACAGGCCTTAGTGCAGTTCTTC. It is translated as CASSSGQALVQFF.

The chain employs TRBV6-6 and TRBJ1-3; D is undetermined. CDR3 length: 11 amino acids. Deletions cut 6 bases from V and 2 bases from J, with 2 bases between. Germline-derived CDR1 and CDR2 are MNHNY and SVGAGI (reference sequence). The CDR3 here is CASRAGNTIYF. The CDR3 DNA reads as TGTGCCAGCAGGGCTGGAAACACCATATATTTT.

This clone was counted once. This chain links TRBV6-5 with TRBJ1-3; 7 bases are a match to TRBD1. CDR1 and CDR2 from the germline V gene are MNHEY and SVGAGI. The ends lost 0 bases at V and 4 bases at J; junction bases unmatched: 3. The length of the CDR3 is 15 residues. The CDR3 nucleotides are TGTGCCAGCAGTTACTCGACAGGGTACGGAAACACCATATATTTT. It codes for CASSYSTGYGNTIYF.

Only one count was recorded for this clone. CDR3 loop: CASSLGELQETQYF. The DNA of the CDR3 is TGCGCCAGCAGCTTGGGTGAATTACAAGAGACCCAGTACTTC. The chain couples TRBV5-1 to TRBJ2-5; no clear D. Between the trimmed V and J ends, which lost 0 bases and 2 bases, there was a span of 8 bases. The CDR3 is 14 amino acids. The germline gives CDR1 SGHRS, CDR2 YFSETQ.

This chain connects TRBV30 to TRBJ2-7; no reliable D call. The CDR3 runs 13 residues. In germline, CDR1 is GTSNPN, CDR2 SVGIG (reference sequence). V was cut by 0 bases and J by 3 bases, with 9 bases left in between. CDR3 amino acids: CAWSVDFNYEQYF. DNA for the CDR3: TGTGCCTGGAGTGTAGACTTCAACTACGAGCAGTACTTC.

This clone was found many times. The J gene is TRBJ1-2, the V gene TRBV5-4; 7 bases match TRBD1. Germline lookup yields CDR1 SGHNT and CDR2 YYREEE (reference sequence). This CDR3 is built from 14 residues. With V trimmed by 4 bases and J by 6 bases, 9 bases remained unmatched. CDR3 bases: TGTGCCAGCAGCCCTGGACAGGAGGGTCATGGCTACACCTTC. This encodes CASSPGQEGHGYTF.

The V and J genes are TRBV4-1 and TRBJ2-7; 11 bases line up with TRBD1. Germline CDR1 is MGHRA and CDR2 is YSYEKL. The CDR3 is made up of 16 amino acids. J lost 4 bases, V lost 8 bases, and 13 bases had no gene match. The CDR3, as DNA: TGCGCCAGCGGCAACCCGGGGACAGGGGGTAGATACGAGCAGTACTTC. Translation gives CASGNPGTGGRYEQYF.

DNA for the CDR3: TGTGCCAGCAGCCCGGGGACTAGCGGGATAAGGAACGAGCAGTACTTC. Translation gives CASSPGTSGIRNEQYF. This chain joins TRBV5-4 and TRBJ2-7, with 13 bases fitting TRBD2. Germline assignment: CDR1 SGHNT and CDR2 YYREEE (reference sequence). Germline trimming cut 4 bases from V and 5 bases from J; bases unmatched to any gene: 9. This CDR3 is 16 amino acids long.

The CDR3 here is CAWSLGGKVDTQYF. The CDR3 DNA reads TGTGCCTGGAGTCTGGGTGGAAAGGTAGATACGCAGTATTTT. This sequence joins TRBV30 and TRBJ2-3; no firm D call. V was cut by 2 bases and J by 5 bases, with 14 bases left in between. Germline V gives CDR1 GTSNPN, CDR2 SVGIG (reference sequence). The CDR3 runs 14 residues.

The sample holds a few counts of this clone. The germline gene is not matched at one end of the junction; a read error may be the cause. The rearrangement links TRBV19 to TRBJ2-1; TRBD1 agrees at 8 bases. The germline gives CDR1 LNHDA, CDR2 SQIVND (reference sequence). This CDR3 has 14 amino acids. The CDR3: CASSIGQGSNEQFF. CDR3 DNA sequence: TGTGCCAGTAGCATAGGACAGGGCAGCAATGAGCAGTTCTTC.

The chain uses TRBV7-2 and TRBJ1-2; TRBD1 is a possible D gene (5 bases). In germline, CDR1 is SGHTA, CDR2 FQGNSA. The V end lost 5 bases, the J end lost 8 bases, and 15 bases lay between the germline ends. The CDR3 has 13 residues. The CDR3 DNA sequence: TGTGCCAGCAGCCCGGCGGGGGGTGAAGGCTACACCTTC. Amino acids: CASSPAGGEGYTF. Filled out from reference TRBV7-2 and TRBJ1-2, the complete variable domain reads GAGVSQSPSNKVTEKGKDVELRCDPISGHTALYWYRQSLGQGLEFLIYFQGNSAPDKSGLPSDRFSAERTGGSVSTLTIQRTQQEDSAVYLCASSPAGGEGYTFGSGTRLTVV.

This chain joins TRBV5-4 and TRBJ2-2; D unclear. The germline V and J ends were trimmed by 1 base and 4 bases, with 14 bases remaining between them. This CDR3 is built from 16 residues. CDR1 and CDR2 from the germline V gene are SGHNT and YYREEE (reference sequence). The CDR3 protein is CASSLKVGLGTGELFF. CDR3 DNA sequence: TGTGCCAGCAGCTTGAAGGTGGGGTTGGGCACCGGGGAGCTGTTTTTT. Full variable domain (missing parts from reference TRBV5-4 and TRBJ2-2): ETGVTQSPTHLIKTRGQQVTLRCSSQSGHNTVSWYQQALGQGPQFIFQYYREEENGRGNFPPRFSGLQFPNYSSELNVNALELDDSALYLCASSLKVGLGTGELFFGEGSRLTVL.